This T cell receptor (beta chain) was sequenced in a study of T-cell memory formation after mild COVID-19 (dated by TCRdb to the early 2020s). For context, the study as a whole: TCR sequence clusters from the two donors were found to be largely donor specific. In a couple of donors, T-cell clones that expanded and contracted after mild COVID-19 were tracked by sequencing TCRalpha and TCRbeta repertoires over time. Two young, previously healthy adult volunteers made up the cohort, one male and one female.

PBMCs were isolated by Ficoll-Paque density gradient centrifugation. For this clonotype: Its antigen is not yet known. No base-level quality is on record; no much larger clone is a single base apart.

Findings and caveats that apply to the study as a whole: Whether the second-wave clones peaking on day 37 were SARS-CoV-2 specific was not confirmed. Contracting CD4+ clones were located mainly in the CM and EM memory subsets, whereas CD8+ clones were found to be enriched in EMRA. Some responding clones were detected in pre-infection memory, which suggested that pre-existing cross-reactive memory T cells had joined the SARS-CoV-2 response. Only two mild cases were covered by the study, and larger cohorts that include severe cases with pre-infection samples were considered necessary. From day 15 to 85, contracting clones showed balanced CD4/CD8 phenotypes, whereas a second wave of clones that expanded from day 15 to 37 leaned towards CD4+.

Sequencing was carried out with an Illumina NovaSeq 6000. cDNA libraries for TCRalpha and TCRbeta were prepared by 5'RACE using constant-segment primers, with sample barcodes and unique molecular identifiers added. RNA was extracted from every sample with Trizol reagent. Library amplification was performed in two PCR steps, and a second sample barcode and Illumina TruSeq adapters were introduced in the second step. Sequencing of the libraries was done on an Illumina NovaSeq, producing 2 x 150 bp paired-end reads. The published analysis was carried out like this. With migec v1.2.7, reads were demultiplexed and then collapsed into UMI-guided consensus sequences. Using mixcr v2.1.11, UMI consensuses were aligned to TRA and TRB V and J templates and then assembled into clonotypes. Expanded or contracted clonotypes were those called significant by both edgeR and NoisET, with noise models trained on biological replicates. edgeR calls used a false discovery rate-adjusted p below 0.01 and a log2 fold-change threshold of 1. As an exploratory analysis of dynamics, max-normalized trajectories of the 1000 most abundant clonotypes were examined by PCA with hierarchical clustering. Separately sequenced CD4+ and CD8+ repertoires were used to assign the CD4 or CD8 phenotype of responding clones. TCRdb passed the public sequencing reads through fastp at Q25 and MiXCR, retaining productive beta sequences. Duplicate CDR3 protein sequences are folded into a single record with the most common DNA and genes. For this entry, the V and J calls and clone size follow TCRdb and not the study's own pipeline. This sample has roughly 110,000 distinct CDR3 sequences in its table, and approximately 15% of those were observed once. The ten most abundant clones make up 39% of the sample.

Unmatched junction bases come to 7, with V trimmed by 4 bases and J by 4 bases. The CDR3 runs 15 amino acids, cysteine and phenylalanine included. The read is trimmed to its CDR3 DNA, 45 bases read in frame from base 1. The germline V gene provides CDR1 SGHVS and CDR2 FNYEAQ. This receptor was identified in a man aged 18 to 29 who had mild COVID-19 (a few samples of this study predate the infection). The sample titles of this study are shuffled in the database, so cell type and time point are left out; the donor was told from shared clones. Input material: PBMCs or a T cell subset sorted from them (not recorded which). The V and J genes are TRBV7-6 and TRBJ2-1; TRBD1 fits 7 bases in the junction. The CDR3 protein is CASSSDRTLYNEQFF. The nucleotide sequence reads as follows: TGTGCCAGCAGCTCGGACAGGACCTTATACAATGAGCAGTTCTTC.